This TCR beta chain was sequenced for a study of regulatory T cells in long-lasting Graves disease. The time point here: newly diagnosed GD, antithyroid drugs for less than 3 months. Extracted PBMC RNA gave rise to the TCR library. CDR3-region Arm-PCR and iRepertoire HTBI primers produced the TCR beta libraries. In the original workflow: Taken together, the samples had 62 TRBV and 14 TRBJ segments identified. TCRdb reanalysed the multiplex PCR reads using MiXCR and keeps one entry per CDR3 protein. These V and J calls are TCRdb output, not the study's own analysis. Among around 500,000 distinct CDR3 sequences, roughly 13% were seen once, and the ten largest hold about 9.1%. This clonotype has at least ten counts. The sample was also linked to a second study, of T cells in Graves' hyperthyroidism and ophthalmopathy.

Here the sequenced sample was peripheral blood mononuclear cells (PBMCs), taken at new diagnosis, from a patient treated with antithyroid drugs. The origin of this receptor is a man aged 25-45 years with Graves disease.

Here the CDR3 DNA reads TGTGCCAGCAACCAGGGCTGGACCACCGGGGAGCTGTTTTTT. It yields the protein CASNQGWTTGELFF. The rearrangement links TRBV12-3 or TRBV12-4 to TRBJ2-2; weak D call: TRBD1 (5 bases). This CDR3 is built from 14 residues. The V end was cut by 7 bases, the J end by 4 bases, with 13 bases between.